This T cell receptor beta chain was recorded in a study of patients and donors after allogeneic stem cell transplantation. TCRdb re-derived calls from the RT-PCR reads in MiXCR, one entry per CDR3 protein. The data show fewer than 200,000 distinct CDR3 sequences, 30% seen once. CDR1 and CDR2 (germline): SGHRS, YFSETQ. Trimming stripped 0 bases from V and 0 bases from J, with 4 bases between. This CDR3 region has 13 residues. The clonotype originates from a human donor who was either an allogeneic HSCT recipient or a stem cell or donor lymphocyte infusion donor (not recorded which). It is not recorded whose cells these are; they may come from a transplant donor. This rearrangement joins TRBV5-1 to TRBJ2-7; the D is unclear. Sequenced: blood, either unsorted or a sorted T cell fraction (not recorded which). CDR3 in DNA: TGCGCCAGCAGCTTGGTCAGCTCCTACGAGCAGTACTTC. Its protein is CASSLVSSYEQYF.